This TCR beta chain derives from a study of blood T cell repertoires in COVID-19. In the study overall: The United States, Italy and Spain were the sources of the acute and convalescent COVID-19 samples. Sample material is recorded as cDNA or gDNA derived from T cells, B-cell-depleted T cells, or PBMCs.

The V segment lost 8 bases and the J segment 5 bases; nucleotides outside the gene matches: 11. The CDR3 totals 14 residues. The germline V gene has CDR1 MNHEY and CDR2 SVGAGI. Original processing notes: Researchers report that nucleated cell counts were estimated from reference gene primer amplification. Measured with immunoSEQ multiplex PCR; TCRdb has only the in-frame clones, and not every one. From that table come the V and J calls and clone size; the DNA was used to work out D and trimming. The repertoire consists of fewer than 500,000 clones, with 75% to 90% occurring once and the leading ten covering 1.1%. Participants, roughly 18 to 89 years old, spanned fewer than 30 US areas.

This clonotype originated in a man younger than 45 who had recovered from COVID-19. The rearrangement uses TRBV6-5 and TRBJ2-5; 7 nucleotides agree with TRBD2. Material: PBMCs or T cells enriched from blood (not recorded which). The CDR3 here is CASSLGGSGETQYF. CDR3 nucleotide sequence: TGTGCCAGCTCTTTAGGCGGGAGTGGGGAGACCCAGTACTTC.